These 2 T cell receptor beta chains were sequenced from one sample in a study of blood T cell repertoires in COVID-19. The repertoire was sequenced with immunoSEQ multiplex PCR; TCRdb's copy has only in-frame clones and lacks some. The data show 90,000 or so clones, approximately 88% seen once. Input material: peripheral blood. The receptors derive from a man older than 75 with acute or convalescent COVID-19.

V gene TRBV5-5 combines with J gene TRBJ1-4; D possibly corresponds to TRBD1 (5 bases). Per germline, CDR1 SGHKS and CDR2 YYEKEE (reference sequence). Trimming removed 0 bases from V and 7 bases from J, with 13 bases in between. CDR3 length: 15 residues. The chain's CDR3 is CASSLGPGLGEKLFF. The CDR3 DNA reads as TGTGCCAGCAGCTTGGGTCCAGGGTTAGGTGAAAAACTGTTTTTT.

V and J are TRBV25-1 and TRBJ1-1; TRBD1 might be the D (5 bases). The CDR3 contains 14 residues. Germline CDR1 MGHDK, CDR2 SYGVNS. With 3 bases removed from V and 1 base from J, the gap between germline ends came to 9 bases. The CDR3 coding sequence is TGTGCCAGCAGTGATAACAGGCAGAACACTGAAGCTTTCTTT. Translating gives CASSDNRQNTEAFF.